Given below is one T cell receptor (beta chain) in context. This record belongs to a study of T cell changes during pregnancy in multiple sclerosis. The germline V gene has CDR1 MDHEN and CDR2 SYDVKM. Trimming cost V 7 bases and J 5 bases, with 17 bases left between them. The CDR3 consists of 14 residues. The repertoire was sequenced with immunoSEQ multiplex PCR; TCRdb's copy has only in-frame clones and lacks some. This sample has approximately 87,000 clones, with 75% to 95% found just once. The J gene is TRBJ2-5, the V gene TRBV28, with a tentative D call TRBD1 (5 bases). The specimen comprised CD4+ T cells from peripheral blood mononuclear cells, sampled in the second trimester of pregnancy. This TCR was recovered from a female donor with multiple sclerosis, enrolled in a pregnancy study. The CDR3 DNA sequence: TGTGCCAGCACCCATTACAGGAGTAGGGAGACCCAGTACTTC. Protein product: CASTHYRSRETQYF.